Below, 29 T cell receptor beta chains from the same sample are listed, as sequenced in a study of blood T cells in healthy people across ages. A second PCR of 7 to 11 cycles used a sample-barcoded 5' primer and a J-beta primer mix. MiXCR was run by TCRdb on the 5' RACE reads, yielding one entry per CDR3 protein. The sample has around 1,000,000 distinct CDR3 sequences, roughly a quarter seen once. These data were likewise used in another study, on T cells of mothers and their children.

The source material was blood. Receptor source: a girl aged 2-15 years in good health.

This clonotype was seen only a few times. The chain employs TRBV4-2 and TRBJ2-3; 9 bases are a match to TRBD2. V dropped 0 bases and J dropped 1; count of bases not matched to a gene: 11. CDR1 and CDR2 from the germline V gene are LGHNA and YNFKEQ. The CDR3 length is 19 residues. The CDR3 DNA reads as TGTGCCAGCAGCCAAGAGGAGGGCGGGGGGGCCTTTCGCACAGATACGCAGTATTTT. Amino acids: CASSQEEGGGAFRTDTQYF.

The J gene is TRBJ1-5, the V gene TRBV10-3; weak D call: TRBD1 (6 bases). Germline CDR1 reads ENHRY; CDR2 reads SYGVKD. The CDR3 consists of 14 residues. V lost 4 bases and J 2 bases, leaving 9 bases between the germline ends. CDR3 coding DNA: TGTGCCATCAGTGTGGCAGGGGGCAATCAGCCCCAGCATTTT. Amino acids: CAISVAGGNQPQHF.

On this clonotype itself: Germline is not matched at one junction end, which may reflect a read error. The V gene is TRBV29-1, the J gene TRBJ1-1, with 11 bases identical to TRBD1. The V gene's germline CDR1 is SQVTM and CDR2 ANQGSEA. The CDR3 covers 13 residues. In DNA, the CDR3 is TGCAGCGGGGACAGGGGGGTGAATACTGAAGCTTTCTTT. Protein: CSGDRGVNTEAFF.

J is TRBJ2-7 and V is TRBV5-1; TRBD2 agrees at 9 bases. Germline V gene sequence: CDR1 SGHRS, CDR2 YFSETQ. The length of the CDR3 is 15 residues. V trimming: 3 bases; J trimming: 4 bases; junction bases outside the gene matches: 8. The CDR3 sequence is CASSWGAGGGYEQYF. The CDR3 region has the DNA TGCGCCAGCAGCTGGGGAGCGGGAGGAGGATACGAGCAGTACTTC.

This clonotype was recorded a few times. The chain joins TRBV7-8 to TRBJ2-5, with TRBD2 matching 7 bases. Germline values: CDR1 SGHVS, CDR2 FQNEAQ. With 6 bases clipped from V and 4 bases from J, the junction kept 14 bases outside the gene matches. The CDR3 sequence is 16 residues long. The DNA of the CDR3 is TGTGCCAGCAGTTTCCCTCCTACTAGCGCGGGAGAGACCCAGTACTTC. Translated, it gives CASSFPPTSAGETQYF.

This clonotype was seen at least ten times. V and J are TRBV29-1 and TRBJ1-1; D not resolved. Germline V gives CDR1 SQVTM, CDR2 ANQGSEA. V was cut by 3 bases and J by 4 bases, with 6 bases left in between. The CDR3 is 11 amino acids. CDR3 nucleotide sequence: TGCAGCGTTGAGTTGGGCACTGAAGCTTTCTTT. Translating gives CSVELGTEAFF.

Worth noting for this clonotype: The junction and the germline gene differ at one end; a read error may be behind it. The V and J genes are TRBV11-1 and TRBJ1-1; 8 nucleotides agree with TRBD1. This CDR3 has 14 amino acids. Germline CDR1 is SGHAT and CDR2 is FQDESV (reference sequence). The chain's CDR3 is CAGSLDRANTEAFF. In DNA form, the CDR3 reads TGTGCCGGCAGCCTGGACAGGGCCAACACTGAAGCTTTCTTT. Based on the CDR3 plus reference TRBV11-1 and TRBJ1-1, the full variable domain is EAEVAQSPRYKITEKSQAVAFWCDPISGHATLYWYRQILGQGPELLVQFQDESVVDDSQLPKDRFSAERLKGVDSTLKIQPAELGDSAMYLCAGSLDRANTEAFFGQGTRLTVV.

This chain links TRBV12-3 or TRBV12-4 with TRBJ2-3; the D call may be TRBD1 or TRBD2 (5 bases each). This CDR3 has 18 residues. Between the trimmed V and J ends, which lost 0 bases and 0 bases, there was a span of 16 bases. CDR3 nucleotide sequence: TGTGCCAGCAGTTTAGCGCGAATCGGCAGGGAGAGCACAGATACGCAGTATTTT. Its translation: CASSLARIGRESTDTQYF.

This clonotype was picked up a small number of times. The chain employs TRBV5-6 and TRBJ2-1; 7 bases are a match to TRBD2. V lost 4 bases, J lost 5 bases, and 12 bases stayed unmatched. This CDR3 contains 16 residues. Germline V lookup: CDR1 SGHDT, CDR2 YYEEEE. The CDR3 DNA follows: TGTGCCAGCAGCGGGGGGACTACCCAGGTGGACAATGAGCAGTTCTTC. This gives the protein CASSGGTTQVDNEQFF.

The J gene is TRBJ1-5, the V gene TRBV7-9; unclear D gene. Germline CDR1 reads SEHNR; CDR2 reads FQNEAQ (reference sequence). V dropped 5 bases and J dropped 6 bases, with 11 bases sitting between them. The CDR3 sequence is 13 residues long. The CDR3 loop is CASSAGMTQPQHF. The CDR3 nucleotides are TGTGCCAGCAGCGCCGGCATGACTCAGCCCCAGCATTTT. The full variable domain, completed using reference TRBV7-9 and TRBJ1-5, is DTGVSQNPRHKITKRGQNVTFRCDPISEHNRLYWYRQTLGQGPEFLTYFQNEAQLEKSRLLSDRFSAERPKGSFSTLEIQRTEQGDSAMYLCASSAGMTQPQHFGDGTRLSIL.

Many counts were recorded for this clonotype. The V gene is TRBV27, the J gene TRBJ2-1, with D hard to call. This CDR3 has 13 residues. Trimming removed 2 bases at V and 4 bases at J, with 6 bases between. Per the germline V gene, CDR1 is MNHEY and CDR2 is SMNVEV (reference sequence). The CDR3 sequence: CASSLLGYNEQFF. CDR3 in DNA: TGTGCCAGCAGTTTACTCGGATACAATGAGCAGTTCTTC.

The rearrangement joins TRBV3-1 to TRBJ2-1; the D gene could be TRBD1 or TRBD2 (5 bases each). The CDR3 totals 18 residues. V lost 0 bases, J lost 5 bases, and 20 bases lay in between. The germline CDR1 and CDR2 sequences are LGHDT and YNNKEL (reference sequence). CDR3 residues: CASSQETGPPPTDNEQFF. In DNA, the CDR3 is TGTGCCAGCAGCCAAGAAACGGGGCCCCCCCCTACGGACAATGAGCAGTTCTTC.

V gene TRBV29-1 combines with J gene TRBJ2-3; perhaps TRBD2 as D (5 bases). Per germline, CDR1 SQVTM and CDR2 ANQGSEA. The V gene lost 6 bases and the J gene lost 2 bases, with 9 bases spanning the gap. The CDR3 loop spans 12 amino acids. CDR3 DNA: TGCAGCGTAGGACTCTACACAGATACGCAGTATTTT. Its translation is CSVGLYTDTQYF.

This clonotype was counted between two and nine times. This rearrangement joins TRBV29-1 to TRBJ1-2; D may be TRBD1 (5 bases). CDR3 length equals 17 residues. V was cut by 4 bases and J by 4 bases, with 25 bases left in between. Germline CDR1 reads SQVTM; CDR2 reads ANQGSEA. The CDR3 loop is CSVVERSRDVSAYGYTF. CDR3 nucleotides: TGCAGCGTTGTAGAACGGAGCCGGGACGTCTCCGCCTATGGCTACACCTTC.

Comments on this clonotype: This CDR3 is missing its conserved last phenylalanine or tryptophan, likely due to a read error. The chain is built from TRBV7-2 and TRBJ2-5, with TRBD2 as a possible D gene (6 bases). The germline V and J ends were trimmed by 2 bases and 4 bases, with 11 bases remaining between them. This CDR3 has 14 residues. The germline CDR1 and CDR2 sequences are SGHTA and FQGNSA. Here the CDR3 reads CASSLNTGRETQYL. The CDR3 DNA reads as TGTGCCAGCAGCTTAAATACCGGGAGAGAGACCCAGTACTTG.

CDR3 DNA sequence: TGTGCCAGCACCACCACCAGGGGACCAACCTACGAGCAGTACTTC. Protein product: CASTTTRGPTYEQYF. The chain recombines TRBV16 with TRBJ2-7; tentative D call: TRBD1 (6 bases). CDR3 length: 15 amino acids. Between the trimmed V and J ends, which lost 7 bases and 2 bases, there was a span of 18 bases. Looked up from germline, CDR1 is KGHSY and CDR2 is FQNENV.

This chain links TRBV11-2 with TRBJ2-5; 10 bases fit TRBD2. From germline, CDR1 is SGHAT and CDR2 FQNNGV. After removal of 7 bases from V and 5 bases from J, the junction contained 10 bases not matched to a gene. This CDR3 is built from 15 residues. CDR3 sequence (DNA): TGTGCCAGCACCCTTAGCGGGGGGCGCACGGAGACCCAGTACTTC. Protein product: CASTLSGGRTETQYF. Drawing the rest from reference TRBV11-2 and TRBJ2-5, the complete variable domain is EAGVAQSPRYKIIEKRQSVAFWCNPISGHATLYWYQQILGQGPKLLIQFQNNGVVDDSQLPKDRFSAERLKGVDSTLKIQPAKLEDSAVYLCASTLSGGRTETQYFGPGTRLLVL.

J is TRBJ2-1 and V is TRBV4-2, with TRBD2 matching over 14 bases. V dropped 3 bases and J dropped 1; count of bases not matched to a gene: 11. The CDR3 length is 20 residues. Germline lookup yields CDR1 LGHNA and CDR2 YNFKEQ. The CDR3 sequence: CASSQGLAGVVSTSYNEQFF. In DNA form, the CDR3 reads TGTGCCAGCAGCCAGGGACTAGCGGGAGTTGTTAGTACTTCCTACAATGAGCAGTTCTTC.

This clonotype was seen ten or more times. J is TRBJ2-5 and V is TRBV15, with D tentatively TRBD1 or TRBD2 (5 bases each). V shed 5 bases and J shed 4 bases, with 17 bases lying between them. CDR1 is LNHNV and CDR2 is YYDKDF in the germline V gene (reference sequence). This CDR3 has 15 amino acids. In nucleotides, the CDR3 is TGTGCCACCAGCGCCCGGGACCTAGGCGGAGAGACCCAGTACTTC. The encoded protein is CATSARDLGGETQYF. The variable domain in full, with the rest retrieved from reference TRBV15 and TRBJ2-5, is DAMVIQNPRYQVTQFGKPVTLSCSQTLNHNVMYWYQQKSSQAPKLLFHYYDKDFNNEADTPDNFQSRRPNTSFCFLDIRSPGLGDTAMYLCATSARDLGGETQYFGPGTRLLVL.

The gene calls are TRBV29-1 and TRBJ2-7; 8 bases fit TRBD1. Losses at the gene ends were 5 bases for V and 0 bases for J; bases not matched to a gene: 12. Germline values: CDR1 SQVTM, CDR2 ANQGSEA. The CDR3 runs 16 residues. DNA for the CDR3: TGCAGCGTTTCACCACCGGGACAGGACCTCTCCTACGAGCAGTACTTC. As protein: CSVSPPGQDLSYEQYF.

This clonotype was seen a few times. This chain links TRBV12-3 or TRBV12-4 with TRBJ1-4, with 8 bases lining up with TRBD1. V lost 4 bases and J lost 4; bases outside the gene matches: 5. This CDR3 has 15 residues. In DNA, the CDR3 is TGTGCCAGCAGTTCGCTGGGACAGGATAATGAAAAACTGTTTTTT. It specifies CASSSLGQDNEKLFF.

V usage is TRBV12-3 or TRBV12-4 and J usage is TRBJ2-7, with TRBD1 matching 9 bases. The CDR3 consists of 14 residues. V lost 3 bases and J lost 5; bases outside the gene matches: 5. CDR3 sequence reads: CASSFTGGGHEQYF. The CDR3 DNA sequence: TGTGCCAGCAGTTTCACAGGGGGCGGGCACGAGCAGTACTTC.

This clonotype was detected only a few times. Its ends do not fully match the called genes, so a read error is possible. The CDR3 DNA is TGCAGCGTGGCAGGGGAGGGGATGAACACTGAGGCTTTCTTT. This translates into CSVAGEGMNTEAFF. The chain has TRBV29-1 and TRBJ1-1, with D maybe TRBD1 (6 bases). Germline V gene sequence: CDR1 SQVTM, CDR2 ANQGSEA. The CDR3 loop spans 14 amino acids.

The chain links TRBV6-2 or TRBV6-3 to TRBJ2-7, with 8 bases aligning to TRBD1. The CDR3 is 17 residues long. V lost 5 bases to trimming and J lost 7 bases; unmatched junction nucleotides: 19. CDR1 is MNHEY, CDR2 SVGEGT, per germline. The CDR3 bases are TGTGCCAGCAGTAAACCGAAAGTACAGGGGGAGGTTGGAGAGCAGTACTTC. Translated: CASSKPKVQGEVGEQYF.

This rearrangement joins TRBV18 to TRBJ2-7; TRBD1 matches at 7 bases. Germline CDR1 KGHSH, CDR2 LQKENI. The CDR3 totals 13 residues. V lost 5 bases and J lost 7; bases outside the gene matches: 8. CDR3 sequence reads: CASSSSGGWEQYF. The CDR3 bases are TGTGCCAGCTCATCCTCAGGGGGTTGGGAGCAGTACTTC.

This clonotype was seen a few times. The rearrangement links TRBV6-1 to TRBJ2-6; 7 bases agree with TRBD2. Trimming took 10 bases from V and 0 from J; bases not matched to a gene: 12. Germline V CDR1 and CDR2: MNHNS, SASEGT. The CDR3 consists of 17 residues. DNA of the CDR3: TGTGCCACAACCCCCCTAGCGGCCAGCTCTGGGGCCAACGTCCTGACTTTC. The encoded protein is CATTPLAASSGANVLTF.

This clonotype has a handful of counts. This chain joins TRBV27 and TRBJ2-7, with D maybe TRBD1 (6 bases). CDR1 is MNHEY, CDR2 SMNVEV, per germline (reference sequence). This CDR3 comprises 15 residues. Trimming removed 6 bases at V and 0 bases at J, with 15 bases between. The CDR3 region has the DNA TGTGCCAGCAGCCGAGGGGGATCCACCTCCTACGAGCAGTACTTC. It codes for CASSRGGSTSYEQYF.

The chain recombines TRBV12-5 with TRBJ2-2, with D unresolved. V dropped 8 bases and J dropped 0 bases, with 10 bases sitting between them. In germline, CDR1 is LGHNT, CDR2 FRNRAP. The CDR3 covers 14 residues. The CDR3 region has the DNA TGTGCTAGTTTAAGTGGGTCGAACACCGGGGAGCTGTTTTTT. It is translated as CASLSGSNTGELFF.

The V call is TRBV5-1, the J call TRBJ2-5; 9 nucleotides line up with TRBD1. This CDR3 region has 15 residues. The germline gives CDR1 SGHRS, CDR2 YFSETQ. The ends lost 3 bases at V and 11 bases at J; junction bases unmatched: 14. The CDR3 spells CASSSGQGVLAGQYF. The CDR3 DNA reads TGCGCCAGCAGCTCGGGACAGGGAGTGTTGGCGGGGCAGTACTTC.